These T cell receptor beta chains were read from a single sample in a study of identical twins. TCRdb reanalysed the 5' RACE reads using MiXCR and keeps one entry per CDR3 protein. The table lists some 560,000 distinct CDR3 sequences, roughly 9.9% of them singletons. Separately, the same data were catalogued under a study of yellow fever vaccine responses in identical twins.

The sequencing sample was made of PBMCs. The source is a woman younger than 35 in good health. Each CDR3 is given with its conserved first and last residue. D genes are given only for firm matches. Only part of the rows carry a size: once, few, many, or a class if the clone is expanded.

V gene: TRBV7-2; D gene: TRBD2; clone size: -; J gene: TRBJ2-7; CDR3 DNA: TGTGCCAGCAGCGTTAGCGGGAATTCTCGGGAGCGGTACTTC; CDR3 protein: CASSVSGNSRERYF
V gene: TRBV24-1; D gene: TRBD1; clone size: few; J gene: TRBJ2-4; CDR3 DNA: TGTGCCACCAGTGAACAAGGACAGGGAGCCAAAAACATTCAGTACTTC; CDR3 protein: CATSEQGQGAKNIQYF
V gene: TRBV23-1; D gene: -; clone size: few; J gene: TRBJ2-4; CDR3 DNA: TGCGCCAGCGTATACCGGGATCTAGCCAAAAACATTCAGTACTTC; CDR3 protein: CASVYRDLAKNIQYF
V gene: TRBV30; D gene: TRBD2; clone size: -; J gene: TRBJ2-3; CDR3 DNA: TGTGCCTGGAGCAGCGGGAGTGCGGATACGCAGTATTTT; CDR3 protein: CAWSSGSADTQYF
V gene: TRBV11-2; D gene: -; clone size: -; J gene: TRBJ2-3; CDR3 DNA: TGTGCCAGCAGCTTAGGCCGCCGGGACAAGCTCTACACAGATACGCAGTATTTT; CDR3 protein: CASSLGRRDKLYTDTQYF
V gene: TRBV12-3/TRBV12-4; D gene: -; clone size: few; J gene: TRBJ2-6; CDR3 DNA: TGTGCCAGCAGGCTGAGGGAACAGGAGACCTCTGGGGCCAACGTCCTGACTTTC; CDR3 protein: CASRLREQETSGANVLTF
V gene: TRBV20-1; D gene: -; clone size: few; J gene: TRBJ2-4; CDR3 DNA: TGCAGTGCTAGAGGGCCGTCGGAGCTAGCCAAAAACATTCAGTACTTC; CDR3 protein: CSARGPSELAKNIQYF
V gene: TRBV7-9; D gene: -; clone size: many; J gene: TRBJ2-3; CDR3 DNA: TGTGCCAGCGGCGCAGGGGCAGCGGATACGCAGTATTTT; CDR3 protein: CASGAGAADTQYF
V gene: TRBV27; D gene: -; clone size: -; J gene: TRBJ2-1; CDR3 DNA: TGTGCCAGCAGTTCTGGGGGCCTAGGCGACAATGAGCAGTTCTTC; CDR3 protein: CASSSGGLGDNEQFF
V gene: TRBV20-1; D gene: -; clone size: many; J gene: TRBJ1-3; CDR3 DNA: TGCAGTGCTAGAGTGGTAGAAGGTGGAAACACCATATATTTT; CDR3 protein: CSARVVEGGNTIYF
V gene: TRBV20-1; D gene: TRBD2; clone size: -; J gene: TRBJ2-7; CDR3 DNA: TGCAGTGCTAGACATCGACTAGCGGGAGTGTACGAGCAGTACTTC; CDR3 protein: CSARHRLAGVYEQYF
V gene: TRBV11-1; D gene: TRBD2; clone size: -; J gene: TRBJ2-3; CDR3 DNA: TGTGCCAGCAGCTTTCTGACTAGCGGGGGATCGGATACGCAGTATTTT; CDR3 protein: CASSFLTSGGSDTQYF
V gene: TRBV29-1; D gene: -; clone size: -; J gene: TRBJ2-7; CDR3 DNA: TGCAGCGTTGGGCCCCAGGGGCCTTCCGAGCAGTACTTC; CDR3 protein: CSVGPQGPSEQYF
V gene: TRBV6-2/TRBV6-3; D gene: -; clone size: many; J gene: TRBJ2-5; CDR3 DNA: TGTGCCAGCAGTTTTGTGGGAGAAGAGACCCAGTACTTC; CDR3 protein: CASSFVGEETQYF
V gene: TRBV20-1; D gene: TRBD2; clone size: many; J gene: TRBJ2-1; CDR3 DNA: TGCAGTGCTTCATCACTAGCGGGGGGGGACAATGAGCAGTTCTTC; CDR3 protein: CSASSLAGGDNEQFF
V gene: TRBV12-3/TRBV12-4; D gene: -; clone size: -; J gene: TRBJ1-5; CDR3 DNA: TGTGCCAGCAGTTTAGCGTCCGGCCGTGAGCAGCCCCAGCATTTT; CDR3 protein: CASSLASGREQPQHF
V gene: TRBV12-3/TRBV12-4; D gene: -; clone size: -; J gene: TRBJ1-1; CDR3 DNA: TGTGCCAGCAGTTTTGGTGGGGCAGGAGTGAACACTGAAGCTTTCTTT; CDR3 protein: CASSFGGAGVNTEAFF
V gene: TRBV7-2; D gene: TRBD2; clone size: few; J gene: TRBJ2-3; CDR3 DNA: TGTGCCAGCAGCTTAACTAAGCGGGGCGGCACAGATACGCAGTATTTT; CDR3 protein: CASSLTKRGGTDTQYF
V gene: TRBV11-2; D gene: -; clone size: -; J gene: TRBJ2-1; CDR3 DNA: TGTGCCAGCAGCTCCCCCCGACTACAGGGGTTCAGCGGGGCTAACAATGAGCAGTTCTTC; CDR3 protein: CASSSPRLQGFSGANNEQFF
V gene: TRBV20-1; D gene: -; clone size: few; J gene: TRBJ2-3; CDR3 DNA: TGCAGTGCTAGAGAGCCGACAGCAGATACGCAGTATTTT; CDR3 protein: CSAREPTADTQYF
V gene: TRBV20-1; D gene: TRBD2; clone size: few; J gene: TRBJ2-4; CDR3 DNA: TGCAGTGCTAGTCCGCCACGGGGCCAACTAGCGGGGGCCACAGCCAAAAACATTCAGTACTTC; CDR3 protein: CSASPPRGQLAGATAKNIQYF
V gene: TRBV20-1; D gene: TRBD1; clone size: many; J gene: TRBJ2-2; CDR3 DNA: TGCAGTGCTAGGCCCACCAGACAGGGTAACACCGGGGAGCTGTTTTTT; CDR3 protein: CSARPTRQGNTGELFF
V gene: TRBV7-9; D gene: TRBD2; clone size: many; J gene: TRBJ2-7; CDR3 DNA: TGTGCCAGCAGCTTTCGAGCGGGAAACTACGAGCAGTACTTC; CDR3 protein: CASSFRAGNYEQYF
V gene: TRBV12-3/TRBV12-4; D gene: TRBD2; clone size: few; J gene: TRBJ2-3; CDR3 DNA: TGTGCCAGCAGACCTAGCGGGGTTAGCACAGATACGCAGTATTTT; CDR3 protein: CASRPSGVSTDTQYF
V gene: TRBV10-3; D gene: TRBD2; clone size: many; J gene: TRBJ2-7; CDR3 DNA: TGTGCCAGTTCTAGCGGGAGGGCCTCCTACGAGCAGTACTTC; CDR3 protein: CASSSGRASYEQYF
V gene: TRBV3-1; D gene: -; clone size: -; J gene: TRBJ2-3; CDR3 DNA: TGTGCCAGCATGCCAACACTTAGCACAGATACGCAGTATTTT; CDR3 protein: CASMPTLSTDTQYF
V gene: TRBV5-4; D gene: TRBD2; clone size: -; J gene: TRBJ2-1; CDR3 DNA: TGTGCCAGCAGCTTGGATGGGCGGGGGGGGAATGAGCAGTTCTTC; CDR3 protein: CASSLDGRGGNEQFF
V gene: TRBV3-1; D gene: TRBD2; clone size: -; J gene: TRBJ2-1; CDR3 DNA: TGTGCCAGCAGCCAAAGAGCGGGAGTGAATGAGCAGTTCTTC; CDR3 protein: CASSQRAGVNEQFF
V gene: TRBV10-3; D gene: TRBD1; clone size: few; J gene: TRBJ2-7; CDR3 DNA: TGTGCCATCAGTTACGACCCGGGACAGGGGTACGAGCAGTACTTC; CDR3 protein: CAISYDPGQGYEQYF
V gene: TRBV5-1; D gene: -; clone size: few; J gene: TRBJ1-2; CDR3 DNA: TGCGCCAGCAGCTTGTACCGGGGGAAGGACTATGGCTACACCTTC; CDR3 protein: CASSLYRGKDYGYTF
V gene: TRBV14; D gene: TRBD2; clone size: -; J gene: TRBJ2-1; CDR3 DNA: TGTGCCAGCAGCCCTAAAGCGGGAGTGAACTACAATGAGCAGTTCTTC; CDR3 protein: CASSPKAGVNYNEQFF
V gene: TRBV10-3; D gene: TRBD2; clone size: many; J gene: TRBJ2-5; CDR3 DNA: TGTGCCATCAGCGCCGGGACTAGCGGGCAAGAGACCCAGTACTTC; CDR3 protein: CAISAGTSGQETQYF
V gene: TRBV18; D gene: -; clone size: -; J gene: TRBJ2-7; CDR3 DNA: TGTGCCAGCTCACTGCGTACCTCGAATTCCTACGAGCAGTACTTC; CDR3 protein: CASSLRTSNSYEQYF
V gene: TRBV6-1; D gene: -; clone size: -; J gene: TRBJ1-5; CDR3 DNA: TGTGCCGGGGGAGGGTTCGAGAGCAATCAGCCCCAGCATTTT; CDR3 protein: CAGGGFESNQPQHF
V gene: TRBV11-2; D gene: TRBD2; clone size: -; J gene: TRBJ2-1; CDR3 DNA: TGTGCCAGCAGCTCCAGCGGGAGAGGTCAGTTCTTC; CDR3 protein: CASSSSGRGQFF
V gene: TRBV20-1; D gene: TRBD2; clone size: few; J gene: TRBJ2-3; CDR3 DNA: TGCAGTGCTAGCGGGGGTAGCGGGGGGGCAGATACGCAGTATTTT; CDR3 protein: CSASGGSGGADTQYF
V gene: TRBV20-1; D gene: TRBD2; clone size: once; J gene: TRBJ2-7; CDR3 DNA: TGCAGTGCCGCGTTAAGCGGGAGGGGTGAGCAGTACTTC; CDR3 protein: CSAALSGRGEQYF
V gene: TRBV15; D gene: -; clone size: -; J gene: TRBJ2-7; CDR3 DNA: TGTGCCACCAGCAGAGCACGGGACGAGCAGTACTTC; CDR3 protein: CATSRARDEQYF
V gene: TRBV18; D gene: -; clone size: few; J gene: TRBJ1-2; CDR3 DNA: TGTGCCAGCTCACCACTTCCGGAACTGGGTGGCTACACCTTC; CDR3 protein: CASSPLPELGGYTF
V gene: TRBV7-2; D gene: -; clone size: few; J gene: TRBJ2-7; CDR3 DNA: TGTGCCAGCAGCTTAGATGCCGGGCGCTCCTACGAGCAGTACTTC; CDR3 protein: CASSLDAGRSYEQYF
V gene: TRBV20-1; D gene: -; clone size: -; J gene: TRBJ2-7; CDR3 DNA: TGCAGTGCTAGGACTACAGGATCCTACGAGCAGTACTTC; CDR3 protein: CSARTTGSYEQYF
V gene: TRBV24-1; D gene: TRBD1; clone size: -; J gene: TRBJ2-3; CDR3 DNA: TGTGCCACCAGCTTCGGACAGGCTGGAGATACGCAGTATTTT; CDR3 protein: CATSFGQAGDTQYF
V gene: TRBV7-2; D gene: -; clone size: -; J gene: TRBJ2-2; CDR3 DNA: TGTGCCAGCAGCCCGCGGGACTTTAACACCGGGGAGCTGTTTTTT; CDR3 protein: CASSPRDFNTGELFF
V gene: TRBV7-8; D gene: TRBD1; clone size: many; J gene: TRBJ1-1; CDR3 DNA: TGTGCCAGCAGCCCCCAGGGGGCTAACACTGAAGCTTTCTTT; CDR3 protein: CASSPQGANTEAFF
V gene: TRBV7-9; D gene: TRBD1; clone size: many; J gene: TRBJ2-1; CDR3 DNA: TGTGCCAGCAGCTTAGAGGGACAGAACAATGAGCAGTTCTTC; CDR3 protein: CASSLEGQNNEQFF
V gene: TRBV4-2; D gene: -; clone size: -; J gene: TRBJ1-3; CDR3 DNA: TGTGCCAGCAGCCAAGTCGTAGGGAACTCTGGAAACACCATATATTTT; CDR3 protein: CASSQVVGNSGNTIYF
V gene: TRBV5-6; D gene: TRBD1; clone size: -; J gene: TRBJ2-6; CDR3 DNA: TGTGCCAGCAGCGGGTGGAGACAGGGTAGGGCCTCTGGGGCCAACGTCCTGACTTTC; CDR3 protein: CASSGWRQGRASGANVLTF
V gene: TRBV2; D gene: -; clone size: once; J gene: TRBJ2-7; CDR3 DNA: TGTGCCAGCCTTCCGAACTCCTACGAGCAGTACTTC; CDR3 protein: CASLPNSYEQYF
V gene: TRBV12-3/TRBV12-4; D gene: -; clone size: few; J gene: TRBJ2-2; CDR3 DNA: TGTGCCAGCAGTTCGATGGGTGGTGTGTCCGGGGAGCTGTTTTTT; CDR3 protein: CASSSMGGVSGELFF
V gene: TRBV7-8; D gene: TRBD2; clone size: -; J gene: TRBJ2-7; CDR3 DNA: TGTGCCAGCAACCAACCCGGGCTAGCGGGAGGTCGAGGCAGCTCCTACGAGCAGTACTTC; CDR3 protein: CASNQPGLAGGRGSSYEQYF
V gene: TRBV7-2; D gene: -; clone size: few; J gene: TRBJ1-2; CDR3 DNA: TGTGCCAGCAGCGGGGTATTGGGATCCTATGGCTACACCTTC; CDR3 protein: CASSGVLGSYGYTF
V gene: TRBV12-3/TRBV12-4; D gene: -; clone size: many; J gene: TRBJ1-2; CDR3 DNA: TGTGCCAGCAGTTTCGGGGGGAGAAGCGGCTACACCTTC; CDR3 protein: CASSFGGRSGYTF
V gene: TRBV6-1; D gene: TRBD1; clone size: -; J gene: TRBJ2-3; CDR3 DNA: TGTGCCAGCAGTACCCTCCGGGACAGGGGCACAGATACGCAGTATTTT; CDR3 protein: CASSTLRDRGTDTQYF
V gene: TRBV4-3; D gene: -; clone size: -; J gene: TRBJ2-7; CDR3 DNA: TGCGCCAGCAGCCAAGGGGTCGCAGGGCTCATCGACGAGCAGTACTTC; CDR3 protein: CASSQGVAGLIDEQYF
V gene: TRBV5-1; D gene: -; clone size: -; J gene: TRBJ1-1; CDR3 DNA: TGCGCCAGCAGCGGTGCCTGGAGCACTGAAGCTTTCTTT; CDR3 protein: CASSGAWSTEAFF
V gene: TRBV7-3; D gene: TRBD1; clone size: -; J gene: TRBJ2-2; CDR3 DNA: TGTGCCAGCAGCCCAACGGGACAGGGCTTGAACACCGGGGAGCTGTTTTTT; CDR3 protein: CASSPTGQGLNTGELFF
V gene: TRBV7-3; D gene: -; clone size: few; J gene: TRBJ2-2; CDR3 DNA: TGTGCCAGCAGCCCCGACGGATCTCCGGGCACCGGGGAGCTGTTTTTT; CDR3 protein: CASSPDGSPGTGELFF
V gene: TRBV20-1; D gene: TRBD1; clone size: few; J gene: TRBJ2-5; CDR3 DNA: TGCAGTGCTAGACCCCGACCGGGACAGGGTCAAGAGACCCAGTACTTC; CDR3 protein: CSARPRPGQGQETQYF
V gene: TRBV4-3; D gene: -; clone size: many; J gene: TRBJ2-7; CDR3 DNA: TGCGCCAGCAGCCAAGATAGTCTTCTTAGGGGTAACGAGCAGTACTTC; CDR3 protein: CASSQDSLLRGNEQYF